This entry is about one TCR beta chain. This sample is part of a study of cytomegalovirus exposure and HLA in healthy donors. Use of 60 Vbeta and 13 Jbeta primers characterized the PCR. Assay: immunoSEQ multiplex PCR; the TCRdb copy retains only in-frame clones and omits some. The profile shows 180,000 or so clones, 65% to 85% of them singletons. CDR1 and CDR2 (germline): SGHAT, FQNNGV. This CDR3 region has 11 residues. The ends were cut back, 6 bases at V and 5 bases at J, with 8 bases in the middle. This TCR came from a girl aged 5 to 17 in good health and CMV-seropositive. Sequencing input: PBMCs. This sequence joins TRBV11-2 and TRBJ2-7, with TRBD2 as a possible D gene (6 bases). This CDR3 is CASSWRDEQYF. CDR3 sequence (DNA): TGTGCCAGCAGTTGGAGGGACGAGCAGTACTTC.